These T cell receptor beta chains were read from a single sample in a study of cytomegalovirus exposure and HLA in healthy donors. Measured with immunoSEQ multiplex PCR; TCRdb has only the in-frame clones, and not every one. Among roughly 87,000 clones listed, roughly 80% were seen once. The specimen sequenced was PBMCs. The receptors stem from a woman between 40 and 55 years old in good health and CMV-seropositive. The CDR3 runs from the conserved cysteine through the conserved F or W. Each record gives: clone size, V gene, J gene, D gene, CDR3 DNA, CDR3 protein. D genes are given only for firm matches. Expanded clones are given a class, and other clones once, few, many or no size at all.

clone_size: .
v_call: TRBV5-1
j_call: TRBJ1-6
d_call: TRBD1
cdr3_nt: TGCGCCAGCAGCCCCGCCGGGACAGAGTTCACCCTCCACTTT
cdr3_aa: CASSPAGTEFTLHF

clone_size: .
v_call: TRBV29-1
j_call: TRBJ1-1
d_call: TRBD1
cdr3_nt: TGCAGCGTGGAGACAGGGGAGGGGACTGAAGCTTTCTTT
cdr3_aa: CSVETGEGTEAFF

clone_size: .
v_call: TRBV6-1
j_call: TRBJ2-1
d_call: .
cdr3_nt: TGTGCCAGCAGTGCCCTAGCCGAATCCTACAATGAGCAGTTCTTC
cdr3_aa: CASSALAESYNEQFF

clone_size: .
v_call: TRBV6-4
j_call: TRBJ2-3
d_call: .
cdr3_nt: TGTGCCAGCAGTGACGGCGGGAGCACAGATACGCAGTATTTT
cdr3_aa: CASSDGGSTDTQYF

clone_size: .
v_call: TRBV27
j_call: TRBJ1-1
d_call: .
cdr3_nt: TGTGCCAGCAGTTTCCTCCAATCGGGGGGCACTGAAGCTTTCTTT
cdr3_aa: CASSFLQSGGTEAFF

clone_size: .
v_call: TRBV15
j_call: TRBJ1-5
d_call: .
cdr3_nt: TGTGCCACCAGCAGAGATACGGGGGTAGTACAGCCCCAGCATTTT
cdr3_aa: CATSRDTGVVQPQHF

clone_size: few
v_call: TRBV28
j_call: TRBJ1-1
d_call: .
cdr3_nt: TGTGCCAGCCGGGTAGGGAACACTGAAGCTTTCTTT
cdr3_aa: CASRVGNTEAFF

clone_size: .
v_call: TRBV11-2
j_call: TRBJ2-3
d_call: TRBD2
cdr3_nt: TGTGCCAGCAGTCAGGGACTAGCGGGAGTACGAGATACGCAGTATTTT
cdr3_aa: CASSQGLAGVRDTQYF

clone_size: .
v_call: TRBV7-2
j_call: TRBJ2-3
d_call: TRBD2
cdr3_nt: TGTGCCAGCAGCTTGACTAGCGGGGGGGCGCCAGATACGCAGTATTTT
cdr3_aa: CASSLTSGGAPDTQYF

clone_size: .
v_call: TRBV28
j_call: TRBJ2-7
d_call: .
cdr3_nt: TGTGCCAGCAAAGGACACTACGAGCAGTACTTC
cdr3_aa: CASKGHYEQYF

clone_size: .
v_call: TRBV5-1
j_call: TRBJ2-1
d_call: TRBD2
cdr3_nt: TGCGCCAGCAGCTCAGCGGGAGCGTACAATGAGCAGTTCTTC
cdr3_aa: CASSSAGAYNEQFF

clone_size: few
v_call: TRBV6-5
j_call: TRBJ2-7
d_call: .
cdr3_nt: TGTGCCAGCTGCCAGTTAGGGAGCTCCTACGAGCAGTACTTC
cdr3_aa: CASCQLGSSYEQYF

clone_size: .
v_call: TRBV28
j_call: TRBJ2-7
d_call: TRBD1
cdr3_nt: TGTGCCAGCAGCCCCGGGTCGGGACAGGTGATGACCTACGAGCAGTACTTC
cdr3_aa: CASSPGSGQVMTYEQYF

clone_size: .
v_call: TRBV4-3
j_call: TRBJ1-4
d_call: .
cdr3_nt: TGCGCCAGCAGCCAAGCCGGGCCGGGAGGCACTAATGAAAAACTGTTTTTT
cdr3_aa: CASSQAGPGGTNEKLFF

clone_size: .
v_call: TRBV28
j_call: TRBJ1-1
d_call: TRBD1
cdr3_nt: TGTGCCAGCAGTCCACGCGGACAGGGTTTAACTGAAGCTTTCTTT
cdr3_aa: CASSPRGQGLTEAFF

clone_size: .
v_call: TRBV9
j_call: TRBJ1-4
d_call: TRBD1
cdr3_nt: TGTGCCAGCAGCGTAGGAGGGGGACAGGGGGCCGAAAAACTGTTTTTT
cdr3_aa: CASSVGGGQGAEKLFF

clone_size: few
v_call: TRBV2
j_call: TRBJ2-1
d_call: TRBD1
cdr3_nt: TGTGCCAGCAGTGAGTGGGTCGGACAGGGCCGTCGCAATGAGCAGTTCTTC
cdr3_aa: CASSEWVGQGRRNEQFF

clone_size: .
v_call: TRBV7-8
j_call: TRBJ2-2
d_call: .
cdr3_nt: TGTGCCAGCAGCTCCGGTACAGGGTCCGGCTTGACCGGGGAGCTGTTTTTT
cdr3_aa: CASSSGTGSGLTGELFF

clone_size: few
v_call: TRBV27
j_call: TRBJ1-4
d_call: .
cdr3_nt: TGTGCCAGCAGCGTCGGAGGCGGGGGAGAAAAACTGTTTTTT
cdr3_aa: CASSVGGGGEKLFF

clone_size: .
v_call: TRBV29-1
j_call: TRBJ1-1
d_call: .
cdr3_nt: TGCAGCGTTGCCCGATTGGCGGGGCAGGGCACTGAAGCTTTCTTT
cdr3_aa: CSVARLAGQGTEAFF

clone_size: .
v_call: TRBV25-1
j_call: TRBJ1-3
d_call: TRBD1
cdr3_nt: TGTGCCAGCAGTGAAGGAGACAGGGGTGCTGGAAACACCATATATTTT
cdr3_aa: CASSEGDRGAGNTIYF

clone_size: .
v_call: TRBV15
j_call: TRBJ1-6
d_call: TRBD1
cdr3_nt: TGTGCCACGCGGACAGGGGGCAACTCACCCCTCCACTTT
cdr3_aa: CATRTGGNSPLHF

clone_size: .
v_call: TRBV30
j_call: TRBJ2-5
d_call: .
cdr3_nt: TGTGCCTGGAGATCTGGGGCGCGGGAGACCCAGTACTTC
cdr3_aa: CAWRSGARETQYF

clone_size: once
v_call: TRBV28
j_call: TRBJ2-2
d_call: TRBD1
cdr3_nt: TGTGCCAGCAGTTTAAATACAGGGGGCCCACGGGGAGGGGAGCTGTTTTTT
cdr3_aa: CASSLNTGGPRGGELFF

clone_size: .
v_call: TRBV13
j_call: TRBJ1-1
d_call: .
cdr3_nt: TGTGCCAGCAGCTTAGGACAGAACACTGAAGCTTTCTTT
cdr3_aa: CASSLGQNTEAFF

clone_size: .
v_call: TRBV11-2
j_call: TRBJ2-1
d_call: TRBD2
cdr3_nt: TGTGCCAGCAGCTTATTTTACAGGACTAGCGCCATGAATGAGCAGTTCTTC
cdr3_aa: CASSLFYRTSAMNEQFF

clone_size: once
v_call: TRBV27
j_call: TRBJ2-2
d_call: .
cdr3_nt: TGTGCCAGCACCCCTACCCCCCAGAACACCGGGGAGCTGTTTTTT
cdr3_aa: CASTPTPQNTGELFF

clone_size: .
v_call: TRBV6-1
j_call: TRBJ1-5
d_call: TRBD1
cdr3_nt: TGTGCCAGCAACGAGGGTGACAGGGGTGATCAGCCCCAGCATTTT
cdr3_aa: CASNEGDRGDQPQHF

clone_size: .
v_call: TRBV11-2
j_call: TRBJ1-1
d_call: TRBD1
cdr3_nt: TGTGCCAGCACAACAGGGGGAAACACTGAAGCTTTCTTT
cdr3_aa: CASTTGGNTEAFF

clone_size: once
v_call: TRBV10-1
j_call: TRBJ2-3
d_call: .
cdr3_nt: TGCGCCAGCAGCCAGGGCATAGGGGCAGATACGCAGTATTTT
cdr3_aa: CASSQGIGADTQYF

clone_size: .
v_call: TRBV5-4
j_call: TRBJ2-1
d_call: .
cdr3_nt: TGTGCCAGCACCCCGGGGGTCGATTACAATGAGCAGTTCTTC
cdr3_aa: CASTPGVDYNEQFF

clone_size: .
v_call: TRBV5-6
j_call: TRBJ1-3
d_call: .
cdr3_nt: TGTGCCAGCAGCCTCGGACCCCGGTCGGGGGGAAACACCATATATTTT
cdr3_aa: CASSLGPRSGGNTIYF

clone_size: .
v_call: TRBV28
j_call: TRBJ2-3
d_call: .
cdr3_nt: TGTGCCATTGGGATCGGGATACCAGATACGCAGTATTTT
cdr3_aa: CAIGIGIPDTQYF

clone_size: few
v_call: TRBV19
j_call: TRBJ1-1
d_call: TRBD1
cdr3_nt: TGTGCCAGTAGGAATCAGGGGGCGAGGACTGAAGCTTTCTTT
cdr3_aa: CASRNQGARTEAFF

clone_size: .
v_call: TRBV5-6
j_call: TRBJ2-7
d_call: .
cdr3_nt: TGTGCCAGCAGCTTGGGTAGCAGCTCCTACGAGCAGTACTTC
cdr3_aa: CASSLGSSSYEQYF

clone_size: .
v_call: TRBV4-1
j_call: TRBJ1-4
d_call: .
cdr3_nt: TGCGCCAGCAGCCAAGGAGACAGTTCCGTGGGAAAACTGTTTTTT
cdr3_aa: CASSQGDSSVGKLFF

clone_size: .
v_call: TRBV12-5
j_call: TRBJ2-3
d_call: .
cdr3_nt: TGTGCTAGTGGTTCCCCCCCAATGGATACGCAGTATTTT
cdr3_aa: CASGSPPMDTQYF

clone_size: .
v_call: TRBV28
j_call: TRBJ1-1
d_call: .
cdr3_nt: TGTGCCAGCAGTTTACTTACACTGAACACTGAAGCTTTCTTT
cdr3_aa: CASSLLTLNTEAFF

clone_size: .
v_call: TRBV28
j_call: TRBJ2-3
d_call: .
cdr3_nt: TGTGCCAGCAGCCTAATTGGGAGACAAGCAGATACGCAGTATTTT
cdr3_aa: CASSLIGRQADTQYF

clone_size: .
v_call: TRBV9
j_call: TRBJ2-7
d_call: .
cdr3_nt: TGTGCCAGCAGCGTAGTCCCGTCCTACGAGCAGTACTTC
cdr3_aa: CASSVVPSYEQYF

clone_size: .
v_call: TRBV9
j_call: TRBJ2-3
d_call: .
cdr3_nt: TGTGCCAGCAGCCCGCAACTCCCAGATACGCAGTATTTT
cdr3_aa: CASSPQLPDTQYF

clone_size: few
v_call: TRBV5-4
j_call: TRBJ2-6
d_call: .
cdr3_nt: TGTGCCAGCAGCTTGGCGGACAGCGGCAAGGCCAACGTCCTGACTTTC
cdr3_aa: CASSLADSGKANVLTF

clone_size: .
v_call: TRBV7-9
j_call: TRBJ2-1
d_call: TRBD2
cdr3_nt: TGTGCCAGCAGCTTAAGCGGGAGCTCCTACAATGAGCAGTTCTTC
cdr3_aa: CASSLSGSSYNEQFF

clone_size: .
v_call: TRBV18
j_call: TRBJ2-5
d_call: .
cdr3_nt: TGTGCCAGCTCACTGGGAGGTCCATATCAGGTGGAGACCCAGTACTTC
cdr3_aa: CASSLGGPYQVETQYF

clone_size: few
v_call: TRBV6-5
j_call: TRBJ2-7
d_call: .
cdr3_nt: TGTGCCAGCAGTAACAGTCCTTACGAGCAGTACTTC
cdr3_aa: CASSNSPYEQYF

clone_size: .
v_call: TRBV7-8
j_call: TRBJ1-3
d_call: .
cdr3_nt: TGTGCCAGCAGCTTAGCAAGGCCCGGGACATACTCTGGAAACACCATATATTTT
cdr3_aa: CASSLARPGTYSGNTIYF

clone_size: .
v_call: TRBV28
j_call: TRBJ2-5
d_call: .
cdr3_nt: TGTGCCAGCAGCTCCCCCTTGCCGACAGGACAAGAGACCCAGTACTTC
cdr3_aa: CASSSPLPTGQETQYF

clone_size: .
v_call: TRBV7-2
j_call: TRBJ2-1
d_call: TRBD2
cdr3_nt: TGTGCCAGCAGCTTAAGTAGGACTAGCGGGAGGGGGGACAAATTCTTC
cdr3_aa: CASSLSRTSGRGDKFF

clone_size: .
v_call: TRBV6-5
j_call: TRBJ2-4
d_call: TRBD1
cdr3_nt: TGTGCCAGCAGGGCAGGGGGCGCGAACATTCAGTACTTC
cdr3_aa: CASRAGGANIQYF

clone_size: few
v_call: TRBV7-8
j_call: TRBJ1-2
d_call: TRBD1
cdr3_nt: TGTGCCAGCAGCCCCGCCGGGACAGGGTCAATCGGCTACACCTTC
cdr3_aa: CASSPAGTGSIGYTF

clone_size: .
v_call: TRBV19
j_call: TRBJ2-5
d_call: TRBD2
cdr3_nt: TGTGCCAGTAGCCTAGCGGGAGGGGAAGAGACCCAGTACTTC
cdr3_aa: CASSLAGGEETQYF

clone_size: .
v_call: TRBV7-8
j_call: TRBJ1-1
d_call: .
cdr3_nt: TGTGCCAGCAGCTTAGAGGATAGGGGGAACACTGAAGCTTTCTTT
cdr3_aa: CASSLEDRGNTEAFF

clone_size: .
v_call: TRBV7-2
j_call: TRBJ1-4
d_call: .
cdr3_nt: TGTGCCAGCAGCTTGTCCGCAGCAACTAATGAAAAACTGTTTTTT
cdr3_aa: CASSLSAATNEKLFF

clone_size: .
v_call: TRBV7-9
j_call: TRBJ2-7
d_call: .
cdr3_nt: TGTGCCAGCAGCTTAAACCTTGGGAGTGAGTTATCCTACGAGCAGTACTTC
cdr3_aa: CASSLNLGSELSYEQYF

clone_size: .
v_call: TRBV19
j_call: TRBJ2-1
d_call: .
cdr3_nt: TGTGCCAGTAGTACTTCTCCGGGGGTGGATGCTGCTGAGCAGTTCTTC
cdr3_aa: CASSTSPGVDAAEQFF

clone_size: .
v_call: TRBV7-3
j_call: TRBJ1-2
d_call: TRBD1
cdr3_nt: TGTGCCAGCAGCTTAGCCCAGGGGGGTGGCTACACCTTC
cdr3_aa: CASSLAQGGGYTF

clone_size: once
v_call: TRBV13
j_call: TRBJ1-6
d_call: TRBD1
cdr3_nt: TGTGCCAGCAGCGACAGGGACAGTCATTCACCCCTCCACTTT
cdr3_aa: CASSDRDSHSPLHF